Listed here are 27 T cell receptor beta chains from one sample, sequenced in a study of blood T cell repertoires in COVID-19. Profiling relied on immunoSEQ multiplex PCR, and the TCRdb table lists in-frame clones only, not all of them. The sample has 250,000 or so clones, over 70% seen once; the top ten hold 2.5% to 4%. Specimen: PBMCs or T cells enriched from blood (not recorded which). The receptors come from a woman between 35 and 50 years old who had been exposed to COVID-19.

V is TRBV19 and J is TRBJ1-1; TRBD1 agrees at 8 bases. The junction had 4 bases not matched to a gene; V was cut back by 6 bases and J by 1 base. Germline assignment: CDR1 LNHDA and CDR2 SQIVND (reference sequence). This CDR3 spans 14 amino acids. CDR3 in amino acids: CASRGDRRNTEAFF. CDR3 coding DNA: TGTGCCAGTAGAGGGGACAGGCGGAACACTGAAGCTTTCTTT.

The chain carries TRBV9 and TRBJ2-1, with a tentative D call TRBD2 (5 bases). The CDR3 sequence is 18 residues long. Germline V gene lookup returns CDR1 SGDLS and CDR2 YYNGEE. Trimming took 1 base from V and 0 from J, leaving 17 bases between them. This CDR3 reads CASSVSALIRGSYNEQFF. For the CDR3, the DNA is TGTGCCAGCAGCGTATCCGCTTTAATTCGGGGCTCCTACAATGAGCAGTTCTTC.

The rearrangement joins TRBV7-9 to TRBJ2-5, with D possibly matching TRBD2 (6 bases). Trimming pared 1 base from V and 5 bases from J, leaving 14 bases between. Germline loops: CDR1 SEHNR, CDR2 FQNEAQ (reference sequence). The CDR3 totals 15 residues. This CDR3 reads CASSLVRGGQETQYF. CDR3 DNA sequence: TGTGCCAGCAGCTTAGTTAGAGGAGGGCAGGAGACCCAGTACTTC.

This rearrangement joins TRBV5-6 to TRBJ2-7; 8 nucleotides agree with TRBD1. The CDR3 runs to 14 residues. In germline, CDR1 is SGHDT, CDR2 YYEEEE. V lost 4 bases to trimming and J lost 1 base; unmatched junction nucleotides: 4. The DNA for the CDR3 is TGTGCCAGCAGCCTGGACAGGGCTTCCTACGAGCAGTACGTC. Protein: CASSLDRASYEQYV.

This chain joins TRBV28 and TRBJ2-1; 11 nucleotides agree with TRBD1. CDR1 is MDHEN and CDR2 is SYDVKM in the germline V gene. The CDR3 runs to 16 residues. V gave up 5 bases and J gave up 0 bases; unmatched junction bases: 3. The CDR3 spells CASSAGTGGSYNEQFF. CDR3 in DNA: TGTGCCAGCAGTGCCGGGACAGGGGGCTCCTACAATGAGCAGTTCTTC.

The chain combines TRBV11-1 with TRBJ1-1; no firm D call. Germline V lookup: CDR1 SGHAT, CDR2 FQDESV (reference sequence). There are 12 residues in the CDR3. The V and J ends lost 5 bases and 3 bases respectively, with 7 bases between them. CDR3 coding DNA: TGTGCCAGCAGCCCCCAGGACACTGAAGCTTTCTTT. This codes for CASSPQDTEAFF.

V is TRBV28 and J is TRBJ2-3, with 7 positions matching TRBD2. Germline trimming cut 3 bases from V and 3 bases from J; bases unmatched to any gene: 6. CDR1 and CDR2 from the germline V gene are MDHEN and SYDVKM. The CDR3 extends over 15 amino acids. The CDR3 reads CASSLGGGITDTQYF. In nucleotides, the CDR3 is TGTGCCAGCAGTTTGGGGGGAGGGATTACAGATACGCAGTATTTT.

In its sample, this clone was seen a few times. The chain is built from TRBV28 and TRBJ1-3; no firm D call. Looked up from germline, CDR1 is MDHEN and CDR2 is SYDVKM. V was pared by 3 bases and J by 0 bases, with 6 bases between. This CDR3 has 14 residues. The CDR3 here is CASSLMSSGNTIYF. In DNA form, the CDR3 reads TGTGCCAGCAGTTTGATGAGCTCTGGAAACACCATATATTTT.

The genes are TRBV19 and TRBJ2-3; 7 bases fit TRBD2. The CDR3 has 14 residues. After removal of 7 bases from V and 2 bases from J, the junction contained 6 bases not matched to a gene. Germline CDR1 and CDR2: LNHDA and SQIVND (reference sequence). Here the CDR3 DNA reads TGTGCCAGTAAGGCGGCGGGAGACACAGATACGCAGTATTTT. As protein: CASKAAGDTDTQYF.

A single count supports this clone. The chain joins TRBV19 to TRBJ2-2; D unresolved. V dropped 3 bases and J dropped 4 bases, with 12 bases sitting between them. The CDR3 length is 15 residues. Germline V gene lookup returns CDR1 LNHDA and CDR2 SQIVND (reference sequence). CDR3 sequence reads: CASSMPIASTGELFF. CDR3 nucleotides: TGTGCCAGTAGTATGCCTATCGCGAGCACCGGGGAGCTGTTTTTT.

Comment on this clone: A junction end diverges from the germline sequence, so it may reflect a read error. V is TRBV3-1 (or the pseudogene TRBV3-2) and J is TRBJ1-1, with 7 bases matching TRBD1. Germline CDR1 is LGHDT and CDR2 is YNNKEL (reference sequence). The CDR3 is 14 amino acids. The CDR3 sequence: CTSRGGPESSEAFF. The CDR3 DNA reads TGTACCAGCAGGGGGGGGCCGGAAAGCTCTGAAGCTTTCTTT.

This chain joins TRBV18 and TRBJ2-7, with D possibly TRBD2 on 6 matching bases. This CDR3 is built from 16 residues. V lost 5 bases and J lost 1, with 18 bases in between. The germline gives CDR1 KGHSH, CDR2 LQKENI. The CDR3 here is CASSEHGTQLSYEQYV. The CDR3 DNA follows: TGTGCCAGCTCAGAGCACGGGACTCAACTATCCTACGAGCAGTACGTC.

The chain couples TRBV5-1 to TRBJ2-5, with 7 bases that match TRBD2. This CDR3 has 15 residues. Trimming took 0 bases from V and 8 from J; bases not matched to a gene: 10. The germline gives CDR1 SGHRS, CDR2 YFSETQ. CDR3 DNA sequence: TGCGCCAGCAGCTTGGAAAGCGGGGTCCAAGTTACCCAGTACTTC. Residues: CASSLESGVQVTQYF.

The chain couples TRBV21-1 to TRBJ2-1; the table's D call of TRBD1 was not tested on the DNA. TRBV21-1 is described as a pseudogene. The CDR3 extends over 14 amino acids. The CDR3 region has the DNA TGTGCCAGCAGCAGCACGGACAGGTCCAATGAGCAGTTCTTC. As protein: CASSSTDRSNEQFF.

This chain connects TRBV5-6 to TRBJ2-5; 9 positions agree with TRBD2. The J segment lost 3 bases and the V segment lost 4 bases, leaving 7 bases of the junction unmatched. CDR3 length equals 15 residues. Germline CDR1 SGHDT, CDR2 YYEEEE. The CDR3 DNA is TGTGCCAGCAGCCCCCGGGCGGGAGGGAAAGAGACCCAGTACTTC. Its protein product is CASSPRAGGKETQYF. Drawing the rest from reference TRBV5-6 and TRBJ2-5, the complete variable domain is DAGVTQSPTHLIKTRGQQVTLRCSPKSGHDTVSWYQQALGQGPQFIFQYYEEEERQRGNFPDRFSGHQFPNYSSELNVNALLLGDSALYLCASSPRAGGKETQYFGPGTRLLVL.

This chain uses TRBV9 with TRBJ1-6; 8 bases agree with TRBD1. The CDR3 is 14 residues long. V trimming: 3 bases; J trimming: 7 bases; junction bases outside the gene matches: 3. Germline loops: CDR1 SGDLS, CDR2 YYNGEE. CDR3 bases: TGTGCCAGCAGCGGGACAGGGACAAATTCACCCCTCCACTTT. Translating gives CASSGTGTNSPLHF.

This clone is a singleton in its sample. The J gene is TRBJ2-1, the V gene TRBV6-4, with 9 bases aligning to TRBD2. The CDR3 has 16 amino acids. Germline assignment: CDR1 MRHNA and CDR2 SNTAGT. The ends lost 0 bases at V and 7 bases at J; junction bases unmatched: 7. CDR3 DNA sequence: TGTGCCAGCAGTGACTCGGCGGGGGGGTCAGGGAATGAGCAGTTCTTC. Translation gives CASSDSAGGSGNEQFF.

The rearrangement links TRBV4-1 to TRBJ2-7; a weak D match, TRBD1 (5 bases). Germline loops: CDR1 MGHRA, CDR2 YSYEKL. The CDR3 spans 15 residues. Trimming took off 1 base at V and 3 bases at J, with 13 bases between the two ends. CDR3 sequence: CASSQVQTASYEQYF. The DNA of the CDR3 is TGCGCCAGCAGCCAAGTACAGACAGCTAGCTACGAGCAGTACTTC.

This sequence joins TRBV10-3 and TRBJ2-2, with TRBD1 identical over 7 bases. Per the germline V gene, CDR1 is ENHRY and CDR2 is SYGVKD. The CDR3 has 17 residues. V lost 3 bases to trimming and J lost 7 bases; unmatched junction nucleotides: 14. The CDR3: CAISESDRAAGGGELFF. CDR3 bases: TGTGCCATCAGTGAATCCGACAGGGCCGCTGGTGGCGGGGAGCTGTTTTTT.

The V call is TRBV2, the J call TRBJ2-3; D is possibly TRBD1 (6 bases). This CDR3 is built from 16 residues. Looked up from germline, CDR1 is SNHLY and CDR2 is FYNNEI. Between the trimmed V and J ends, which lost 5 bases and 0 bases, there was a span of 15 bases. The CDR3 bases are TGTGCCAGCAGTCTCCTCAGGGGATCTAGCACAGATACGCAGTATTTT. Amino acid sequence: CASSLLRGSSTDTQYF.

The CDR3, as DNA: TGTGCCAGTCTATCCACGCAGGGCTATGGCTACACCTTC. This sequence encodes CASLSTQGYGYTF. V usage is TRBV19 and J usage is TRBJ1-2; D is perhaps TRBD1 (5 bases). V lost 8 bases, J lost 4 bases, and 14 bases lay in between. The CDR3 is 13 amino acids. From germline, CDR1 is LNHDA and CDR2 SQIVND (reference sequence).

The chain is built from TRBV28 and TRBJ2-1, with D unclear. V lost 8 bases to trimming and J lost 5 bases, with 10 bases between them. CDR1 and CDR2 (germline): MDHEN, SYDVKM. The CDR3 extends over 12 amino acids. The CDR3 protein is CASSYPDNEQFF. The CDR3 region has the DNA TGTGCCAGCTCCTATCCCGACAATGAGCAGTTCTTC. Full variable domain (rest looked up from reference TRBV28 and TRBJ2-1): DVKVTQSSRYLVKRTGEKVFLECVQDMDHENMFWYRQDPGLGLRLIYFSYDVKMKEKGDIPEGYSVSREKKERFSLILESASTNQTSMYLCASSYPDNEQFFGPGTRLTVL.

This clone was found a few times. The CDR3: CASSPGGGYGYTF. CDR3 nucleotide sequence: TGTGCCAGCTCACCAGGGGGCGGCTATGGCTACACCTTC. The rearrangement uses TRBV18 and TRBJ1-2; D is perhaps TRBD1 (6 bases). Per germline, CDR1 KGHSH and CDR2 LQKENI. This CDR3 has 13 residues. The V end was cut by 2 bases, the J end by 4 bases, with 8 bases between. The full variable domain, its missing parts supplied by reference TRBV18 and TRBJ1-2, is NAGVMQNPRHLVRRRGQEARLRCSPMKGHSHVYWYRQLPEEGLKFMVYLQKENIIDESGMPKERFSAEFPKEGPSILRIQQVVRGDSAAYFCASSPGGGYGYTFGSGTRLTVV.

V and J are TRBV9 and TRBJ1-1; D perhaps matches TRBD1 (6 bases). V lost 7 bases to trimming and J lost 5 bases, with 15 bases between them. Germline V gene data show CDR1 as SGDLS and CDR2 as YYNGEE. The CDR3 runs 13 residues. The CDR3, as DNA: TGTGCCAGCGGCCTAGGAGGGGGTACTGAAGCTTTCTTT. Its translation: CASGLGGGTEAFF.

V and J are TRBV3-1 (or the pseudogene TRBV3-2) and TRBJ2-1; 9 bases are shared with TRBD2. The V segment lost 0 bases and the J segment 10 bases; nucleotides outside the gene matches: 7. Germline V gene sequence: CDR1 LGHDT, CDR2 YNNKEL (reference sequence). The CDR3 covers 15 residues. The DNA for the CDR3 is TGTGCCAGCAGCCAAGAGGGGGCGGGAGGGGGCGAGCAGTTCTTC. Protein sequence: CASSQEGAGGGEQFF.

The rearrangement uses TRBV5-1 and TRBJ2-6; 8 positions match TRBD1. J gave up 10 bases and V 4 bases, and 7 bases lay outside the gene matches. Germline V lookup: CDR1 SGHRS, CDR2 YFSETQ. This CDR3 is built from 14 residues. DNA of the CDR3: TGCGCCAGCAGCCCGGACAGGGAAGGGAACGTCCTGACTTTC. It translates to CASSPDREGNVLTF. The variable domain in full, with the rest retrieved from reference TRBV5-1 and TRBJ2-6, is KAGVTQTPRYLIKTRGQQVTLSCSPISGHRSVSWYQQTPGQGLQFLFEYFSETQRNKGNFPGRFSGRQFSNSRSEMNVSTLELGDSALYLCASSPDREGNVLTFGAGSRLTVL.

This chain connects TRBV7-9 to TRBJ2-2; 9 bases are shared with TRBD1. Germline CDR1 is SEHNR and CDR2 is FQNEAQ (reference sequence). The CDR3 is 15 amino acids. Trimming at V came to 4 bases and at J to 5 bases, leaving 5 bases not matched to a gene. CDR3 region: CASSYGTGLTGELFF. CDR3 in DNA: TGTGCCAGCAGCTACGGGACAGGGCTGACCGGGGAGCTGTTTTTT. Filled out from reference TRBV7-9 and TRBJ2-2, the complete variable domain reads DTGVSQNPRHKITKRGQNVTFRCDPISEHNRLYWYRQTLGQGPEFLTYFQNEAQLEKSRLLSDRFSAERPKGSFSTLEIQRTEQGDSAMYLCASSYGTGLTGELFFGEGSRLTVL.